This TCR beta chain was recovered during a study of cytomegalovirus exposure and HLA in healthy donors. 13 Jbeta primers and 60 Vbeta primers were used for the PCR. Sequencing used immunoSEQ multiplex PCR; TCRdb keeps in-frame clones, though not all of them. The table shows 150,000 to 250,000 clones, with roughly 85% occurring only once. This clone was found a few times. Source material: PBMCs. The receptor comes from a woman aged 50 to 60 in good health and CMV-seronegative.

For the CDR3, the DNA is TGTGCCAGCAGTTCAGGGACAGGCTATGGTGGTCAGCCCCAGCATTTT. It specifies CASSSGTGYGGQPQHF. The V gene is TRBV6-6, the J gene TRBJ1-5, with TRBD1 matching 8 bases. J gave up 6 bases and V 4 bases, and 11 bases lay outside the gene matches. The germline V gene has CDR1 MNHNY and CDR2 SVGAGI (reference sequence). This CDR3 contains 16 residues.